This T cell receptor beta chain was retrieved from a study of T cell responses to AZD1222 COVID-19 vaccine. Across the whole study: Second doses at about 4 or about 12 weeks were pooled. Study-level points and caveats: Repertoire samples came only from after the peak T cell response. Most donors were white British, females outnumbered males, and clonal diversity was possibly underestimated.

To note about this clone: Its matching antigen is unknown.

CDR1 is SGDLS and CDR2 is YYNGEE in the germline V gene. V was clipped by 0 bases and J by 6 bases, with 10 bases between them. The CDR3 loop spans 13 amino acids. The assay was immunoSEQ multiplex PCR, and TCRdb's table has in-frame clones only and misses some. Of 95,000 to 150,000 clones listed, 90% are singletons. This TCR came from an adult in good health. The chain is built from TRBV9 and TRBJ2-7; D gene uncertain. The sequencing here drew on peripheral blood, taken on day 0 of AZD1222 vaccination. The CDR3 DNA reads TGTGCCAGCAGCGTAGGGGGATTCGGCGAGCAGTACTTC. It encodes CASSVGGFGEQYF.